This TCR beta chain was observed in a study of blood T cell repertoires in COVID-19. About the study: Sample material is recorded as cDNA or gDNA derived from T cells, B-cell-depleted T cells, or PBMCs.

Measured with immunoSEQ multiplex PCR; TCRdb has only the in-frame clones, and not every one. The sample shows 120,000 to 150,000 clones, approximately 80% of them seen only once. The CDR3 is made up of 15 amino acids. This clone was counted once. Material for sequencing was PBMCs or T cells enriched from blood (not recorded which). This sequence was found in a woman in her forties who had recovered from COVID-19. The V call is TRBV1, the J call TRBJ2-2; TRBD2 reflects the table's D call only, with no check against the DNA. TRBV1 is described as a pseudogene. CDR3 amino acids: CTSRPRDSNTGELFF. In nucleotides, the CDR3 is TGCACCAGCAGACCCCGGGACTCCAACACCGGGGAGCTGTTTTTT.